This T cell receptor beta chain was captured in a study of cytomegalovirus exposure and HLA in healthy donors. Use of 60 Vbeta and 13 Jbeta primers characterized the PCR. Assay: immunoSEQ multiplex PCR; the TCRdb copy retains only in-frame clones and omits some. Found here are roughly 200,000 clones, approximately 80% of them singletons; the top ten hold around 0.46%. The source material was PBMCs. This clonotype was obtained from a woman aged 50 to 60 in good health and CMV-seronegative.

The CDR3 protein is CAIRDTTYNEQFF. CDR3 sequence (DNA): TGTGCCATCAGGGACACCACCTACAATGAGCAGTTCTTC. The chain carries TRBV10-3 and TRBJ2-1; D possibly corresponds to TRBD1 (5 bases). The CDR3 length is 13 residues. Per the germline V gene, CDR1 is ENHRY and CDR2 is SYGVKD. The V and J ends lost 6 bases and 2 bases respectively, with 8 bases between them.